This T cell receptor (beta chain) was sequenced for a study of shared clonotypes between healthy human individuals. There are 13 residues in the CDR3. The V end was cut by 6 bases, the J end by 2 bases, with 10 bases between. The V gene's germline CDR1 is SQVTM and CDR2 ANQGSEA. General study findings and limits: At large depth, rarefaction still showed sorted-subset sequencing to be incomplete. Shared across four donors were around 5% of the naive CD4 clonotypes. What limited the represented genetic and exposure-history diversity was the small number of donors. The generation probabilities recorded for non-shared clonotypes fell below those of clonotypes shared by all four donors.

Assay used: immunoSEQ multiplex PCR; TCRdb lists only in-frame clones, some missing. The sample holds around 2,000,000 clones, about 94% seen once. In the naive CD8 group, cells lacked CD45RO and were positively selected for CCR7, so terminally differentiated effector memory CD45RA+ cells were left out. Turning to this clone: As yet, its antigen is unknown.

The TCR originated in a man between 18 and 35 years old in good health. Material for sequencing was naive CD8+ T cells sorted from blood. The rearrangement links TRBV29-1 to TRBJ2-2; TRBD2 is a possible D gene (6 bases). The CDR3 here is CSVGSVNTGELFF. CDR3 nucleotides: TGCAGCGTCGGGAGTGTCAACACCGGGGAGCTGTTTTTT.